A single sample gave rise to the 8 T cell receptor beta chains below, sequenced in a study of regulatory T cells in long-lasting Graves disease. Sample time point: newly diagnosed GD, antithyroid drugs for less than 3 months. RNA from PBMCs was the source of the TCR library. TCR beta libraries were built with iRepertoire HTBI primers and Arm-PCR of CDR3 regions. TCRdb recomputed calls from the multiplex PCR reads with MiXCR, one row per CDR3 protein. The repertoire holds a few hundred thousand distinct CDR3 sequences, with approximately 10% as singletons. The same data also went into a second study, on T cells in Graves' hyperthyroidism and ophthalmopathy.

The sample was peripheral blood mononuclear cells (PBMCs), taken at new diagnosis, from a patient treated with antithyroid drugs. The source is a woman between 18 and 30 years old with Graves disease.

Many counts were recorded for this clonotype. The chain combines TRBV29-1 with TRBJ2-5, with D tentatively TRBD1 (6 bases). Germline V gene data show CDR1 as SQVTM and CDR2 as ANQGSEA. Trimming took off 2 bases at V and 3 bases at J, with 7 bases between the two ends. CDR3 length equals 12 residues. The CDR3 nucleotides read TGCAGCGTTGAACACAGGGAAGAGACCCAGTACTTC. The encoded protein is CSVEHREETQYF.

This clonotype showed up many times. This chain links TRBV2 with TRBJ2-1, with D tentatively TRBD2 (6 bases). Between the trimmed V and J ends, which lost 10 bases and 2 bases, there was a span of 12 bases. Per germline, CDR1 SNHLY and CDR2 FYNNEI. The CDR3 runs to 13 residues. The DNA for the CDR3 is TGTGCCATCCCGGGGGTCACCTACAATGAGCAGTTCTTC. It yields the protein CAIPGVTYNEQFF.

This clonotype was counted ten times or more. V and J are TRBV28 and TRBJ2-3, with D unresolved. The CDR3 sequence is 14 residues long. CDR1 and CDR2 (germline): MDHEN, SYDVKM. The V end was cut by 6 bases, the J end by 0 bases, with 10 bases between. CDR3 in DNA: TGTGCCAGCAGCCCCCTCGGGAGCACAGATACGCAGTATTTT. This translates into CASSPLGSTDTQYF.

This clonotype was observed many times. The rearrangement joins TRBV2 to TRBJ2-5; perhaps D is TRBD1 or TRBD2 (5 bases each). The CDR3 spans 13 residues. Germline V gene data show CDR1 as SNHLY and CDR2 as FYNNEI. V gave up 3 bases and J gave up 4 bases, with 9 bases separating them. The CDR3 DNA reads as TGTGCCAGCAGTGATCCAGGGAGAGAGACCCAGTACTTC. This translates into CASSDPGRETQYF.

In its sample, this clonotype was seen a few times. The rearrangement uses TRBV7-3 and TRBJ2-5; TRBD1 agrees at 9 bases. The V segment lost 8 bases and the J segment 4 bases; nucleotides outside the gene matches: 5. The CDR3 consists of 13 residues. Germline assignment: CDR1 SGHTA and CDR2 FQGTGA. CDR3 in amino acids: CASGTGLGETQYF. The CDR3 coding sequence is TGTGCCAGCGGGACAGGGCTCGGAGAGACCCAGTACTTC.

Concerning this clonotype: The junction differs from germline at one of its ends, possibly a read error. The chain couples TRBV14 to TRBJ2-5, with D unclear. This CDR3 is built from 12 residues. The germline gives CDR1 SGHDN, CDR2 FVKESK. In nucleotides, the CDR3 is TGTGCCAGCAGCCAATTCGGAGAGGCCCAGTACTTC. Protein: CASSQFGEAQYF.

This clonotype was recorded at least ten times. The rearrangement uses TRBV20-1 and TRBJ2-1; D perhaps matches TRBD1 (7 bases). CDR1 is DFQATT, CDR2 SNEGSKA, per germline (reference sequence). The CDR3 extends over 16 amino acids. Trimming stripped 1 base from V and 4 bases from J, with 17 bases between. Here the CDR3 DNA reads TGCAGTGCTAGAGTTTGGACAGGTGGGACTTACAATGAGCAGTTCTTC. This gives the protein CSARVWTGGTYNEQFF.

This clonotype was recorded at least ten times. The chain recombines TRBV20-1 with TRBJ2-7; 12 bases agree with TRBD2. Germline-derived CDR1 and CDR2 are DFQATT and SNEGSKA (reference sequence). The ends lost 1 base at V and 4 bases at J; junction bases unmatched: 11. This CDR3 spans 17 amino acids. The CDR3 region has the DNA TGCAGTGCTAGAGCGGGTACGACTAGCGGGAGTAAATACGAGCAGTACTTC. Its protein product is CSARAGTTSGSKYEQYF.